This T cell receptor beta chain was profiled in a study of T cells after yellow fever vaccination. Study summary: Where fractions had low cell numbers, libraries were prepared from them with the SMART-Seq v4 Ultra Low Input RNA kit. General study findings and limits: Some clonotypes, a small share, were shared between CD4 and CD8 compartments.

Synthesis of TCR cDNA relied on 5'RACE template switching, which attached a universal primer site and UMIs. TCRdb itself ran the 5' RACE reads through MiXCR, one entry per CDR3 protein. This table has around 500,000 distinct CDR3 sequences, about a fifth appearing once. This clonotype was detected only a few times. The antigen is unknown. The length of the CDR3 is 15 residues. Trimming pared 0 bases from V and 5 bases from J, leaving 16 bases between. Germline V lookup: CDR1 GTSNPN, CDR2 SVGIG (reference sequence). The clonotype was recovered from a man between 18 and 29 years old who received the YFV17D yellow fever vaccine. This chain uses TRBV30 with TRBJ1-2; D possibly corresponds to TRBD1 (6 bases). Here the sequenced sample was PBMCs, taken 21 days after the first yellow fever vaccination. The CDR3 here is CAWSVPQGNRYGYTF. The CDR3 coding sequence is TGTGCCTGGAGTGTACCCCAGGGGAATCGGTATGGCTACACCTTC.